This TCR beta chain stems from a study of high-grade serous ovarian cancer treatment subgroups. The study's findings and limits: TCR relatedness rose with neoantigen level and trended with mutation load. Repertoire similarity ranged roughly 0.11 to 0.85 between tumors of one patient.

A note on this clone: The antigen is unknown.

The table came from immunoSEQ multiplex PCR; TCRdb's copy has only in-frame clones and leaves some out. The data show 15,000 to 20,000 clones, with approximately 76% seen just once and around 4.8% held by the top ten. Tumor samples were taken before definitive surgery or chemotherapy. The material sequenced was tumor tissue. The sequence was obtained from a human donor with high-grade serous ovarian cancer.

Here the CDR3 DNA reads TGTGCCAGCAGTTCGAGGTCGGGACATCACTACGAGCAGTACTTC. Its translation is CASSSRSGHHYEQYF. J is TRBJ2-7 and V is TRBV6-6; possible D gene TRBD1, 6 bases. The CDR3 sequence is 15 residues long. Germline lookup yields CDR1 MNHNY and CDR2 SVGAGI (reference sequence). V shed 4 bases and J shed 3 bases, with 16 bases lying between them.